The entry below gives a single T cell receptor (beta chain) sequence along with its context. What this receptor recognizes is not known. The record has no base qualities; no much larger clone is one base away. The sample belongs to a study of T cells after yellow fever vaccination (dated by TCRdb to about 2019). Broadly, across the study: The SMART-Seq v4 Ultra Low Input RNA kit was used to prepare libraries from fractions with low cell numbers. To follow T-cell clones before and after both primary and booster YFV17D yellow fever vaccination, bulk TCR alpha and beta repertoires underwent longitudinal sequencing. The cohort comprised two healthy male donors, one aged 18 to 29 and one aged 30 to 40 years. Blood samples were taken at several timepoints before and after primary and secondary immunization, and bulk PBMC replicates and cell subsets were isolated.

Here is what the overall study found, with its caveats: After the booster, most clones that had expanded after primary vaccination were detected again (almost 97% of CD4 and 70% to 90% of CD8), suggesting broad maintenance of memory. Compared with the primary T-cell response, the secondary T-cell response was weaker but faster, peaking on day 5 rather than day 15. A small fraction of clonotypes showed up in both the CD4 and CD8 compartments, probably as a result of convergent recombination. Only a couple of donors were included in the study, so the extent to which the findings can be generalized is limited. Computational filtering was required because FACS-sorted repertoires could contain abundant contaminating clonotypes from the bulk population.

The sample was run on an Illumina NovaSeq 6000. TCR cDNA was synthesized by 5'RACE template switching, through which a universal primer site and unique molecular identifiers were introduced. Priming for cDNA synthesis came from both the TCR alpha and TCR beta constant segments. Two PCR steps were used to amplify libraries, with sample barcodes and sequencing adapters being added in the second step. Libraries were sequenced on Illumina HiSeq 2500 (2x100 bp) or NovaSeq (2x150 bp). The source study handled its data this way. Reads were demultiplexed and collapsed into UMI consensus sequences with MIGEC, and V(D)J alignment was performed with MiXCR. Vaccine-responding clonotypes were defined with edgeR using replicate PBMC samples, requiring FDR below 0.01 and a log2 fold change above 5 up to day 15. Bulk clonotypes were assigned CD4 or CD8 identity according to which sequenced CD4 or CD8 repertoire held them at higher abundance. TCRdb trimmed public reads at Q25 via fastp, called clones via MiXCR and kept in-frame beta chains. Entries are consolidated by CDR3 protein sequence, retaining the most common genes and DNA. These V and J calls are TCRdb output, not the study's own analysis. The sample table holds 150,000 to 200,000 distinct CDR3 sequences, of which approximately 10% were seen once. Jointly, the top ten make up about 38% of the sample.

The germline ends are 7 bases apart after V is trimmed by 0 bases and J by 7 bases. CDR1 MNHEY and CDR2 SVGAGI were looked up in the germline V gene. The CDR3 runs 12 amino acids, cysteine and phenylalanine included. Only the CDR3 DNA is retained, 36 bases long and in frame from the first base. The sample's treatment or condition label, in plain terms: live attenuated yellow fever vaccine strain. A standard Ficoll-Paque protocol was used to isolate PBMCs from peripheral blood. Dynabeads CD4 and CD8 positive selection kits were used to isolate the CD4 and CD8 T-cell fractions. TriZol was used to extract RNA from bulk PBMCs, CD4 and CD8 fractions, and dextramer-positive and dextramer-negative fractions.

The starting material was CD8+ T cells sorted from PBMCs, obtained 15 days after the yellow fever booster vaccination. The sequence was collected from a man between 18 and 35 years old who received the YFV17D yellow fever vaccine. The V gene is TRBV6-5 and the J gene is TRBJ2-7, with the identity of the D gene unclear. The CDR3 region has the sequence CASSYSGREQYF. The bases are TGTGCCAGCAGTTACTCTGGGCGAGAGCAGTACTTC.